One TCR beta chain is described in this entry. Its antigen is still unknown. There are no base qualities to consult, and no much larger clone falls within one base. From the cysteine up to the phenylalanine, the CDR3 has a length of 14 residues. The sequence is cut down to CDR3 DNA, 42 bases in frame from base 1. The germline V gene yields SGHVS for CDR1 and FQNEAQ for CDR2. Compared with germline, V lacks 5 bases and J lacks 6 bases; bases without a gene match: 4. This entry comes from a study of cytotoxic CD8 clonotypes in ibrutinib-treated CLL (dated by TCRdb to the early 2020s). For context, the study as a whole: The cohort had about a dozen relapsed/refractory and approximately 15 treatment-naive patients; about 17 were IGHV unmutated. On average, each sample had about 250,000 productive templates and 94,082 productive rearrangements. Response samples were obtained after a median of roughly eleven months of treatment, with a range of about 6 to 40 months. Cryopreserved peripheral blood mononuclear cells were obtained prior to treatment, at the time of response, and at either disease progression or sustained remission. Longitudinal samples were available for about 30% of the 86 trial participants. Responses were partial in 24 patients and complete in 2; after median about 68 months follow-up, about 14 stayed in remission and 12 progressed. Every remission and progressive disease sample was obtained while ibrutinib was still being received by the patients. General findings and caveats noted by the study authors: Baseline clonality exceeded that of age-matched healthy donors and correlated strongly with circulating CD8+ T-cell counts. Sustained-remission and progressing patients did not have matched sampling times, and lymph node repertoires were not examined. Public clonotypes were rare and either shrank or stayed stable during treatment, and the rise in clonality at ibrutinib response reflected expansion of private clonotypes. At ibrutinib response clonality went up, during sustained remission it held steady, and at progression it dropped back toward baseline.

The time point label, as the study defines it: 20 to 30 months on ibrutinib. For TCR beta library preparation, about 2 micrograms of genomic DNA were isolated from cryopreserved PBMCs. Longitudinal blood samples from CLL patients on ibrutinib monotherapy were analyzed using high-throughput TCR beta sequencing. The patients took part in an open-label, single-center phase 2 trial of ibrutinib monotherapy. On a MiSeq, deep resolution sequencing aimed for a depth between 1 in 1 million and 1 in 200,000 T cells, with each clonotype covered approximately 9.2x on average. The immunoSEQ hsTCRB Kit was used to generate TCR beta libraries. The published analysis was carried out like this. ImmunoSEQ Data Assistant and ImmunoSEQ Analyzer were used for data analysis, and V, D and J genes were assigned according to IMGT definitions. Clonality was computed as one minus normalized Shannon entropy of productive rearrangement frequencies, ranging from 0 to 1. Only overrepresented clonotypes making up at least 0.05% of each patient's repertoire were included in the public clonotype analysis. Some 13 age-matched healthy donor repertoires from immuneACCESS served as clonality controls. Here the immuneACCESS table is served through TCRdb, limited to in-frame sequences with V and J called. Missing clones are a known gap in these copies; in checked studies unresolved V genes cover under half, and the rest lacks a known reason. The D gene and trimming were derived from the DNA, and the V and J assignments and clone size from that table. The sample table contains 100,000 or so clones; only one count was recorded for more than 55% of them. The ten largest clones add up to about 40% of the sample.

This sequence uses TRBV7-8 and TRBJ1-4, with 9 bases matching TRBD1. Here the sequenced sample was PBMCs, taken after 24 months of ibrutinib treatment. The receptor's source is a human donor with chronic lymphocytic leukemia. CDR3 sequence: CASSVTGGHEKLFF. The bases are TGTGCCAGCAGCGTGACAGGGGGTCATGAAAAACTGTTTTTT.